Shown below are 8 T cell receptor beta chains from a single sample sequenced in a study of untreated major depressive disorder. The method was immunoSEQ multiplex PCR; TCRdb's version includes in-frame clones alone and lacks a portion of them. The sample yields tens of thousands of clones, 85% to 95% seen once. The sample was CD4+ T cells from PBMCs. The receptors originated from a man between 25 and 39 years old in good health.

The V gene is TRBV5-8, the J gene TRBJ2-7; the D gene is possibly TRBD1 (6 bases). The germline gives CDR1 SGHTS, CDR2 YDEGEE. V was shortened by 0 bases and J by 3 bases, with 10 bases between the two germline ends. There are 14 residues in the CDR3. CDR3 in DNA: TGTGCCAGCAGCTTGGCCGGACAGCGCTACGAGCAGTACTTC. Amino acids: CASSLAGQRYEQYF.

In its sample, this clone was seen a few times. As DNA, the CDR3 is TGTGCCTGGAGTGTCGGAGGGGCAGGAGATACGCAGTATTTT. Protein product: CAWSVGGAGDTQYF. The chain employs TRBV30 and TRBJ2-3, with D possibly TRBD2 on 6 matching bases. V lost 0 bases and J lost 5, with 12 bases in between. Germline V gives CDR1 GTSNPN, CDR2 SVGIG (reference sequence). This CDR3 comprises 14 residues.

The chain is built from TRBV29-1 and TRBJ2-3; 10 nucleotides align to TRBD2. Germline V lookup: CDR1 SQVTM, CDR2 ANQGSEA. The trim removed 4 bases at V and 2 bases at J, leaving 6 bases unmatched. This CDR3 has 15 residues. The CDR3 loop reads CSVALGTSDTDTQYF. CDR3 bases: TGCAGCGTTGCTCTTGGGACTAGCGACACAGATACGCAGTATTTT.

The V call is TRBV19, the J call TRBJ2-7; D is undetermined. Looked up from germline, CDR1 is LNHDA and CDR2 is SQIVND (reference sequence). Trimming cost V 6 bases and J 0 bases, with 9 bases left between them. This CDR3 region has 13 residues. This chain's CDR3 is CASRSAASYEQYF. CDR3 DNA sequence: TGTGCCAGTAGATCAGCAGCCTCCTACGAGCAGTACTTC.

The chain recombines TRBV6-5 with TRBJ1-1; no firm D call. CDR3 length equals 15 residues. Germline V gene sequence: CDR1 MNHEY, CDR2 SVGAGI. V was cut by 0 bases and J by 0 bases, with 8 bases left in between. In nucleotides, the CDR3 is TGTGCCAGCAGTTACTCGTTGTACGTGAACACTGAAGCTTTCTTT. Translation gives CASSYSLYVNTEAFF.

CDR3 sequence reads: CASSSWGQGTSHEQYF. For the CDR3, the DNA is TGTGCCAGCAGCTCGTGGGGACAGGGGACGAGCCACGAGCAGTACTTC. This rearrangement joins TRBV5-4 to TRBJ2-7, with TRBD1 matching over 10 bases. CDR1 and CDR2 from the germline V gene are SGHNT and YYREEE (reference sequence). CDR3 length equals 16 residues. The J segment lost 5 bases and the V segment lost 3 bases, leaving 11 bases of the junction unmatched. Using reference TRBV5-4 and TRBJ2-7 for the parts outside the CDR3, the full variable domain is ETGVTQSPTHLIKTRGQQVTLRCSSQSGHNTVSWYQQALGQGPQFIFQYYREEENGRGNFPPRFSGLQFPNYSSELNVNALELDDSALYLCASSSWGQGTSHEQYFGPGTRLTVT.

The gene calls are TRBV20-1 and TRBJ2-1; no definite D call. Germline V lookup: CDR1 DFQATT, CDR2 SNEGSKA (reference sequence). Trimming removed 5 bases at V and 9 bases at J, with 8 bases between. This CDR3 contains 10 residues. In nucleotides, the CDR3 is TGCAGTGCTCAGTTAGGTGAGCAGTTCTTC. Protein: CSAQLGEQFF.

The chain has TRBV7-2 and TRBJ1-2, with 8 nucleotides matching TRBD1. Germline V gene sequence: CDR1 SGHTA, CDR2 FQGNSA. V was clipped by 3 bases and J by 6 bases; unmatched bases: 3. The CDR3 length is 13 residues. CDR3 in DNA: TGTGCCAGCAGCTTCAGGGGGCACAATGGCTACACCTTC. Translating gives CASSFRGHNGYTF.